The present T cell receptor (beta chain) was sequenced within a study of regulatory T cells in long-lasting Graves disease (TCRdb year 2021). Broadly, across the study: To count as having persistent Graves' disease, a patient had to have received antithyroid drug treatment for over 5 years with TSH receptor autoantibodies remaining persistently positive. Persistent Graves' disease patients were compared with newly diagnosed Graves' disease patients by peripheral blood TCR sequencing and RNA sequencing. In the clinical cohort, patients with persistent Graves' disease had used antithyroid drugs for an average of roughly ten years. TCR sequencing covered some 13 persistent and some 20 newly diagnosed Graves' disease patients, around 33 samples in total. The study was conducted in China and was registered as a clinical trial.

In the paper's terms, the time point label means: persistent/refractory GD, antithyroid drugs over 5 years with positive TRAb. For both TCR sequencing and RNA sequencing, RNA was extracted from PBMCs in TRIzol. The diagnosis of Graves' disease was made according to American Thyroid Association guidelines. Patients for the study were recruited at an endocrinology department in Xi'an, China. From each patient, 8 to 10 milliliters of peripheral blood was collected into an EDTA anticoagulant tube. PBMCs were isolated by Ficoll Paque Plus density gradient separation without further T cell sorting. An Agilent 2100 Bioanalyzer and agarose gel were used to check RNA quality, while a NanoDrop 2000 measured RNA concentration. Library preparation was by multiplex PCR. This sample was sequenced with an Illumina HiSeq 4000. iRepertoire HTBI primers and Arm-PCR amplification of CDR3 regions were used to construct TCR beta libraries. Gel purification was performed on PCR products prior to sequencing. Turning to the authors' computational methods: Across samples, 62 TRBV and roughly 15 TRBJ segments were identified and used for gene usage analysis of CDR3 amino acid clonotypes. Filtered high-quality paired reads were merged into contigs using COPE and FqMerger. BLAST was used to align contigs to IMGT TRBV, TRBD and TRBJ reference genes, with CDR3 defined following IMGT. Any clonotype with a frequency above 0.1% was counted as a highly expanded clone. Shannon entropy was used to measure repertoire diversity, and the Gini coefficient was used to measure V-J evenness. Clonotypes shared by more than one individual were considered public. TCRdb passed the public sequencing reads through fastp at Q25 and MiXCR, retaining productive beta sequences. For every CDR3 protein sequence, its rows merge into one entry that carries the most common genes and DNA. The V and J calls reflect TCRdb's pipeline rather than the authors' work. The sample includes under 450,000 distinct CDR3 sequences, with around 24% observed a single time. Approximately 25% of the sample lies in the top ten.

Summary of the overall study and its limitations: Patients with persistent disease shared more public clonotypes (around 2,700) than newly diagnosed patients did (approximately 970). Peripheral blood alone was examined, since thyroid tissue, which constituted the primary lesion, could not be accessed. Persistent Graves' disease patients showed lower TCR Shannon entropy and fewer highly expanded clones than newly diagnosed patients, suggesting clonal expansion. Persistent disease showed preferential use of TRBV28, TRBJ1-2 and TRBJ2-5, whereas newly diagnosed disease favored TRBV20-1 and TRBJ2-1. Sequencing and analysis were restricted to the TCR beta chain. The authors noted that the small sample size was a limitation that may lower accuracy.

This clonotype was recorded at least ten times. Its target antigen remains unknown. No clone much larger than this one lies a single base away; base qualities are absent. The CDR3, cysteine through phenylalanine, is 15 amino acids long. CDR3 DNA is the only sequence kept; it has 45 bases, read in frame from the first base. The germline V gene encodes CDR1 MDHEN and CDR2 SYDVKM. V drops 2 bases and J drops 15 bases, leaving 23 bases in between. This clonotype was sampled from a female donor with Graves disease. This receptor chain uses TRBV28 and TRBJ2-4; TRBD2 might be the D gene, on 6 matching bases. This material consisted of peripheral blood mononuclear cells (PBMCs), taken when the disease was refractory, from a patient treated with antithyroid drugs. The CDR3 is CASSLSSGRLTWLYF. The nucleotide sequence is given as TGTGCCAGCAGTTTAAGTAGCGGAAGACTTACCTGGCTGTACTTC. Extended through the reference TRBV28 and TRBJ2-4 proteins, this CDR3 yields the full variable domain: DVKVTQSSRYLVKRTGEKVFLECVQDMDHENMFWYRQDPGLGLRLIYFSYDVKMKEKGDIPEGYSVSREKKERFSLILESASTNQTSMYLCASSLSSGRLTWLYFGAGTRLSVL.